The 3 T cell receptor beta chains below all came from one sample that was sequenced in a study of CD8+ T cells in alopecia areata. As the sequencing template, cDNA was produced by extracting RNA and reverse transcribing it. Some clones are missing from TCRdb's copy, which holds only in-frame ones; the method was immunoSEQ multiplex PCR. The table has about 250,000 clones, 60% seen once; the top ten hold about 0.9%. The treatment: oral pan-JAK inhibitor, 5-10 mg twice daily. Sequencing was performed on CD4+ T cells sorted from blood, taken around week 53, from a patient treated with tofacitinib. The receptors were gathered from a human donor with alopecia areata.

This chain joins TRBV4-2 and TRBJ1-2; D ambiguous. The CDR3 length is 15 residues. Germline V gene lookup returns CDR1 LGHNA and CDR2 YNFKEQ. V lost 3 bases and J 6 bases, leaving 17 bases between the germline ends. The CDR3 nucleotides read TGTGCCAGCAGCCATTCGGGCCCCCTTTATGATGGCTACACCTTC. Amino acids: CASSHSGPLYDGYTF.

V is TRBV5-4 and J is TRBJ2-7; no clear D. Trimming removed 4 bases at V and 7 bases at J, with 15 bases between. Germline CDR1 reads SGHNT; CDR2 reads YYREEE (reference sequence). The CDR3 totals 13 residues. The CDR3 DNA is TGTGCCAGCAGCCATCAACCTTCTCAGGAGCAGTACTTC. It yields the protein CASSHQPSQEQYF. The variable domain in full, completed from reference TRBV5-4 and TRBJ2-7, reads ETGVTQSPTHLIKTRGQQVTLRCSSQSGHNTVSWYQQALGQGPQFIFQYYREEENGRGNFPPRFSGLQFPNYSSELNVNALELDDSALYLCASSHQPSQEQYFGPGTRLTVT.

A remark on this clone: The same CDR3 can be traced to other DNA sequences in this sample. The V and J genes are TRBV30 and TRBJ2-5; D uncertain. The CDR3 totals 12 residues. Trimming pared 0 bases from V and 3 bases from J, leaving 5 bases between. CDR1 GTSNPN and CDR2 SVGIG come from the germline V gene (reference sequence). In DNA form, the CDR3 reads TGTGCCTGGAGTGTCTCCGAAGAGACCCAGTACTTC. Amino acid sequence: CAWSVSEETQYF.